Following are 13 T cell receptor beta chains from one sample sequenced in a study of T-cell reconstitution after alpha-beta-depleted transplantation in children. Construction of the TCRbeta library involved unique molecular identifiers. TCRdb ran MiXCR on the PCR reads and lists one entry per CDR3 protein. The repertoire has hundreds of thousands of distinct CDR3 sequences, about 17% of them found once; the top ten carry roughly 27%. Sequences were derived from PBMCs, mostly from graft donor cells, sampled 360 days after TCRalphabeta/CD19-depleted stem cell transplant. Receptors originate from a boy under three years old who had a stem cell transplant for Wiskott-Aldrich syndrome, so the T cells may come from the graft donor.

The chain is built from TRBV29-1 and TRBJ2-4, with D perhaps TRBD2 (5 bases). The CDR3 sequence is 13 residues long. CDR1 is SQVTM and CDR2 is ANQGSEA in the germline V gene. V was cut by 2 bases and J by 11 bases, with 16 bases left in between. CDR3 nucleotides: TGCAGCGTTGAATCTCGGGGAGTGGGCCTTCAGTACTTC. This sequence encodes CSVESRGVGLQYF.

Here the CDR3 reads CASREAKTGNTGELFF. The DNA for the CDR3 is TGTGCCAGTAGGGAGGCGAAGACAGGGAACACCGGGGAGCTGTTTTTT. The rearrangement uses TRBV19 and TRBJ2-2; tentative D call: TRBD1 (6 bases). The CDR3 contains 16 residues. The V end lost 6 bases, the J end lost 1 base, and 15 bases lay between the germline ends. Germline V gene data show CDR1 as LNHDA and CDR2 as SQIVND (reference sequence).

V and J are TRBV5-1 and TRBJ2-3; 8 nucleotides line up with TRBD2. The V and J ends lost 1 base and 5 bases, in that order; junction bases with no gene match: 6. CDR1 is SGHRS and CDR2 is YFSETQ in the germline V gene. The CDR3 spans 15 residues. This CDR3 is CASSLRGLAKDTQYF. CDR3 coding DNA: TGCGCCAGCAGCTTGCGAGGACTAGCAAAAGATACGCAGTATTTT.

This clonotype was observed a handful of times. V and J are TRBV11-2 and TRBJ2-5; D is perhaps TRBD1 (5 bases). Germline CDR1 SGHAT, CDR2 FQNNGV. Trimming stripped 2 bases from V and 2 bases from J, with 12 bases between. This CDR3 spans 15 amino acids. CDR3 bases: TGTGCCAGCAGCTTAAGGGGCTTCCAACAAGAGACCCAGTACTTC. This gives the protein CASSLRGFQQETQYF.

This clonotype has only a few counts. V usage is TRBV29-1 and J usage is TRBJ2-7; D is undetermined. The CDR3 is made up of 13 amino acids. CDR1 and CDR2 from the germline V gene are SQVTM and ANQGSEA. The V end was cut by 0 bases, the J end by 6 bases, with 12 bases between. The CDR3 reads CSVEDQVGSEQYF. CDR3 bases: TGCAGCGTTGAAGATCAGGTAGGGTCCGAGCAGTACTTC.

V and J are TRBV4-1 and TRBJ2-7; D possibly matches TRBD1 or TRBD2 (6 bases each). Germline loops: CDR1 MGHRA, CDR2 YSYEKL. The V end was cut by 3 bases, the J end by 4 bases, with 10 bases between. This CDR3 is 13 amino acids long. The CDR3, as DNA: TGCGCCAGCAGCCAGGGAGGACAGTACGAGCAGTACTTC. Its translation: CASSQGGQYEQYF.

The V call is TRBV4-1, the J call TRBJ2-1; tentatively, D is TRBD1 or TRBD2 (5 bases each). This CDR3 region has 17 residues. Trimming took 0 bases from V and 10 from J, leaving 22 bases between them. CDR1 and CDR2 from the germline V gene are MGHRA and YSYEKL. The CDR3 nucleotides read TGCGCCAGCAGCCAAGACTCCGGGACCTCTGCTCCGTGCGAGCAGTTCTTC. Translated, it gives CASSQDSGTSAPCEQFF.

This rearrangement joins TRBV12-3 or TRBV12-4 to TRBJ2-5; 10 positions agree with TRBD2. Unmatched junction bases numbered 6, after V lost 4 bases and J lost 1 base. The CDR3 is 16 amino acids. CDR3 sequence: CASSSLLAGPQETQYF. The CDR3 DNA is TGTGCCAGCAGTTCCTTACTAGCGGGGCCCCAAGAGACCCAGTACTTC.

This rearrangement joins TRBV5-1 to TRBJ2-2; D is ambiguous. Germline V CDR1 and CDR2: SGHRS, YFSETQ. The CDR3 contains 13 residues. Trimming removed 3 bases from V and 7 bases from J, with 10 bases in between. CDR3 sequence (DNA): TGCGCCAGCAGCTCCCTTGACGGCGGGGAGCTGTTTTTT. Its translation is CASSSLDGGELFF.

The rearrangement uses TRBV5-1 and TRBJ2-7; the D is unclear. Germline values: CDR1 SGHRS, CDR2 YFSETQ. The CDR3 covers 15 residues. V was shortened by 4 bases and J by 2 bases, with 16 bases between the two germline ends. In nucleotides, the CDR3 is TGCGCCAGCAGCCCCTCCCGGACGGAGACCTACGAGCAGTACTTC. Its translation is CASSPSRTETYEQYF.

The chain carries TRBV19 and TRBJ2-3; D might be TRBD2 (5 bases). Trimming pared 6 bases from V and 2 bases from J, leaving 18 bases between. The CDR3 covers 16 residues. Germline V gene data show CDR1 as LNHDA and CDR2 as SQIVND (reference sequence). CDR3: CASRDRGLGVTDTQYF. The CDR3 DNA reads TGTGCCAGTAGGGACCGTGGACTGGGCGTCACAGATACGCAGTATTTT.

The chain employs TRBV4-3 and TRBJ2-7; D possibly corresponds to TRBD1 (6 bases). Looked up from germline, CDR1 is LGHNA and CDR2 is YSLEER. The CDR3 runs to 15 residues. The V end lost 2 bases, the J end lost 4 bases, and 15 bases lay between the germline ends. CDR3 nucleotide sequence: TGCGCCAGCAGCCAATGGAGACAGGCTGCTTACGAGCAGTACTTC. Translating it yields CASSQWRQAAYEQYF.

This clonotype was detected ten times or more. The gene calls are TRBV4-1 and TRBJ2-7; 8 bases line up with TRBD1. CDR1 and CDR2 from the germline V gene are MGHRA and YSYEKL. This CDR3 region has 15 residues. Unmatched junction bases numbered 4, after V lost 3 bases and J lost 0 bases. The CDR3 region is CASSQAGTGSYEQYF. For the CDR3, the DNA is TGCGCCAGCAGCCAGGCCGGGACAGGCTCCTACGAGCAGTACTTC.